This T cell receptor beta chain was identified in a study of blood T cell repertoires in COVID-19. The sample holds one count of this clone. In the authors' workflow: For nucleated cells, counts were estimated from reference gene primer amplification. Method: immunoSEQ multiplex PCR; TCRdb's copy keeps in-frame clones and lacks some. V and J calls and clone size are given by that table; D and trimming were obtained from the DNA. This table has under 130,000 clones, roughly 79% appearing once. Trimming removed 6 bases from V and 5 bases from J; junction bases left unmatched: 7. This CDR3 has 15 residues. Germline CDR1 is ENHRY and CDR2 is SYGVKD.

This receptor was identified in an elderly man with acute or convalescent COVID-19. The genes are TRBV10-3 and TRBJ1-5; 10 nucleotides line up with TRBD1. The sequenced sample consisted of peripheral blood. CDR3 in amino acids: CAISGTGATDQPQHF. The CDR3 nucleotides read TGTGCCATCAGCGGGACAGGGGCCACGGATCAGCCCCAGCATTTT.